One and the same sample provided the 10 T cell receptor beta chains below, sequenced in a study of regulatory T cells in long-lasting Graves disease. Time point described: newly diagnosed GD, antithyroid drugs for less than 3 months. The TCR library was prepared using RNA isolated from PBMCs. Arm-PCR of CDR3 regions and iRepertoire HTBI primers were the basis on which TCR beta libraries were built. TCRdb passed the multiplex PCR reads through MiXCR, listing each CDR3 protein once. The sample consists of roughly 560,000 distinct CDR3 sequences, about 12% of them appearing once. The same data also went into a second study, on T cells in Graves' hyperthyroidism and ophthalmopathy.

The sample here was peripheral blood mononuclear cells (PBMCs), taken at new diagnosis, from a patient treated with antithyroid drugs. The receptors were sampled from a woman in her twenties or thirties with Graves disease.

Worth noting for this clonotype: A much more abundant neighbour one base away suggests this may be a read error. The rearrangement links TRBV6-9 to TRBJ1-4; D gene unclear. This CDR3 spans 14 amino acids. Germline assignment: CDR1 MNHGY and CDR2 SVAAGI. This chain's CDR3 is CASSYRSSNGKLFF. The CDR3 DNA follows: TGTGCCAGCAGTTACAGGTCCTCAAATGGAAAACTGTTTTTT.

This clonotype has at least ten counts. This chain uses TRBV18 with TRBJ2-7; TRBD1 matches at 7 bases. After removal of 3 bases from V and 4 bases from J, the junction contained 9 bases not matched to a gene. Germline loops: CDR1 KGHSH, CDR2 LQKENI. The CDR3 is 15 residues long. CDR3 amino acids: CASSPGDSNFYEQYF. The CDR3 bases are TGTGCCAGCTCACCGGGGGACAGCAACTTTTACGAGCAGTACTTC.

The V and J genes are TRBV19 and TRBJ2-5; unclear D gene. V was pared by 6 bases and J by 2 bases, with 16 bases between. From germline, CDR1 is LNHDA and CDR2 SQIVND (reference sequence). CDR3 size: 15 residues. CDR3: CASSNPGWEQETQYF. Here the CDR3 DNA reads TGTGCCAGTAGCAATCCCGGCTGGGAACAAGAGACCCAGTACTTC.

In its sample, this clonotype was seen a few times. This chain connects TRBV27 to TRBJ2-2; unclear D gene. V was pared by 2 bases and J by 0 bases, with 10 bases between. Germline V gene data show CDR1 as MNHEY and CDR2 as SMNVEV (reference sequence). CDR3 length: 16 amino acids. As DNA, the CDR3 is TGTGCCAGCAGTTTAGGGAAAGCCACGAACACCGGGGAGCTGTTTTTT. Translated: CASSLGKATNTGELFF.

About this clonotype itself: A much larger clone is a single base away; this may be a read error. The CDR3 is CASSLRWDANYGHTF. DNA for the CDR3: TGTGCCAGCAGCCTGCGGTGGGACGCGAACTATGGCCACACCTTC. The rearrangement joins TRBV13 to TRBJ1-2, with D tentatively TRBD1 (5 bases). This CDR3 has 15 amino acids. In germline, CDR1 is PRHDT, CDR2 FYEKMQ (reference sequence).

In this sample, this clonotype turned up a few times. The V call is TRBV4-1, the J call TRBJ2-5; 7 bases align to TRBD1. Germline CDR1 MGHRA, CDR2 YSYEKL. The CDR3 totals 15 residues. Unmatched junction bases numbered 3, after V lost 1 base and J lost 1 base. In DNA form, the CDR3 reads TGCGCCAGCAGCCAAGTAGGGACAGCCCAAGAGACCCAGTACTTC. This gives the protein CASSQVGTAQETQYF.

The chain recombines TRBV6-5 with TRBJ2-3; D assignment may be TRBD1 or TRBD2 (5 bases each). V lost 2 bases, J lost 6 bases, and 27 bases lay in between. The CDR3 runs 19 residues. CDR1 and CDR2 (germline): MNHEY, SVGAGI. The CDR3 DNA follows: TGTGCCAGCAGTTACCGGATATCAGGGACCGAGCTGGCCGGGGATACGCAGTATTTT. As protein: CASSYRISGTELAGDTQYF.

This clonotype has a count of ten or more. This chain uses TRBV27 with TRBJ2-7; D unresolved. The CDR3 consists of 16 residues. The germline gives CDR1 MNHEY, CDR2 SMNVEV (reference sequence). Trimming cost V 5 bases and J 3 bases, with 20 bases left between them. DNA for the CDR3: TGTGCCAGCAGTCCTGTCTCCGATCCAAGATACTACGAGCAGTACTTC. Translation: CASSPVSDPRYYEQYF.

This clonotype occurred many times. This rearrangement joins TRBV20-1 to TRBJ1-5; D unclear. From germline, CDR1 is DFQATT and CDR2 SNEGSKA (reference sequence). Trimming pared 3 bases from V and 0 bases from J, leaving 12 bases between. There are 15 residues in the CDR3. This chain's CDR3 is CSASYAGLSNQPQHF. The CDR3 DNA reads as TGCAGTGCTAGTTACGCAGGACTTAGCAATCAGCCCCAGCATTTT.

This clonotype showed up many times. J is TRBJ1-1 and V is TRBV19; D is uncertain. This CDR3 region has 15 residues. Germline-derived CDR1 and CDR2 are LNHDA and SQIVND (reference sequence). V shed 4 bases and J shed 0 bases, with 12 bases lying between them. The CDR3 bases are TGTGCCAGTAGTACTATCCCGGATATGAACACTGAAGCTTTCTTT. This translates into CASSTIPDMNTEAFF.